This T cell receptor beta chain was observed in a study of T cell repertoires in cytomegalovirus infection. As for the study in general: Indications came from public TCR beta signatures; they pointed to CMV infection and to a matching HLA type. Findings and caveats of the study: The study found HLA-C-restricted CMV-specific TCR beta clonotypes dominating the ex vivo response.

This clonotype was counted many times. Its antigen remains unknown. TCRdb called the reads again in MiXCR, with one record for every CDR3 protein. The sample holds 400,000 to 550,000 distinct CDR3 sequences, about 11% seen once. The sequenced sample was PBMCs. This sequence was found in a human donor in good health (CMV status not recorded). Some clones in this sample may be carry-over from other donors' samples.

The DNA for the CDR3 is TGTGCCTGGAGTGTAAGCCACATTCAGTACTTC. Translated: CAWSVSHIQYF. The rearrangement uses TRBV30 and TRBJ2-4; D is ambiguous. CDR1 is GTSNPN, CDR2 SVGIG, per germline (reference sequence). CDR3 size: 11 residues. V lost 0 bases and J lost 8, with 5 bases in between.